Sequencing of this T cell receptor beta chain was carried out in a study of OX40 agonist ivuxolimab in advanced cancers. Across the study: Hepatocellular carcinoma, melanoma, renal cell or head and neck cancer affected the dose-escalation patients. Whole-study results and caveats: With doses of 0.1-3.0 mg/kg, partial responders showed among the lowest clonal expansion. At doses 0.1 to 3.0 mg/kg, CD4+ and CD8+ clones expanded.

Assay used: immunoSEQ multiplex PCR; TCRdb lists only in-frame clones, some missing. The data hold roughly 56,000 clones, with about 85% observed a single time. On this clone: Its target is not known.

This CDR3 spans 19 amino acids. Germline CDR1 SGHVS, CDR2 FNYEAQ. Trimming took off 1 base at V and 0 bases at J, with 19 bases between the two ends. The rearrangement joins TRBV7-6 to TRBJ2-1, with TRBD2 as a possible D gene (5 bases). This TCR was recovered from an adult with an advanced solid tumor such as melanoma, head and neck, liver or kidney cancer. This specimen consisted of CD4+ or CD8+ T cells sorted from blood, obtained in a trial of the OX40 agonist ivuxolimab. For the CDR3, the DNA is TGTGCCAGCAGCTTAGATACGGGGATTGGAGCTTCCTCCTACAATGAGCAGTTCTTC. As protein: CASSLDTGIGASSYNEQFF.